The present entry profiles one T cell receptor beta chain with its context. Its antigen is undetermined. This sample is drawn from a study of type 1 regulatory T cells. Study-wide context: This in vitro CD4 product, T-allo10, is enriched for Tr1 cells and alloantigen-specific. General study findings and limits: Tr1 cells had a more restricted TCR repertoire than non-Tr1 cells.

The germline V gene encodes CDR1 SEHNR and CDR2 FQNEAQ (reference sequence). The CDR3 length is 14 residues. Trimming shortened V by 5 bases and J by 2 bases, and 12 bases separated the two germline ends. Each CDR3 protein is one row after TCRdb ran MiXCR on the reads. This table has some 60,000 distinct CDR3 sequences, approximately 67% appearing once. The sequenced sample consisted of cultured non-Tr1 T cells, either the whole culture or a sorted T cell fraction (not recorded which). This receptor was obtained from a human donor in good health. This chain links TRBV7-9 with TRBJ2-5; the D gene is possibly TRBD2 (5 bases). The CDR3 loop is CASSPEGIQETQYF. The DNA of the CDR3 is TGTGCCAGCAGCCCCGAGGGTATACAAGAGACCCAGTACTTC.